Following are 21 T cell receptor beta chains from one sample sequenced in a study of blood T cell repertoires in COVID-19. Sequencing used immunoSEQ multiplex PCR; TCRdb keeps in-frame clones, though not all of them. The sample lists 80,000 to 100,000 clones, 81% seen once, with about 4.4% in the top ten. The sequenced sample consisted of peripheral blood. The receptors derive from a man aged 60 to 75 with acute or convalescent COVID-19.

This clone came up many times. The V and J genes are TRBV24-1 and TRBJ2-6; D is ambiguous. The CDR3 runs to 15 residues. The ends were cut back, 3 bases at V and 2 bases at J, with 7 bases in the middle. Germline V gives CDR1 KGHDR, CDR2 SFDVKD. Written as DNA, the CDR3 is TGTGCCACCAGTGATCGGGTTACTGGGGCCAACGTCCTGACTTTC. This codes for CATSDRVTGANVLTF.

V is TRBV18 and J is TRBJ2-5; D is perhaps TRBD1 (6 bases). Per germline, CDR1 KGHSH and CDR2 LQKENI. The CDR3 has 13 amino acids. Trimming pared 3 bases from V and 2 bases from J, leaving 7 bases between. CDR3 DNA sequence: TGTGCCAGCTCACCGGACAGACAAGAGACCCAGTACTTC. Its protein is CASSPDRQETQYF. The full variable domain, in which reference TRBV18 and TRBJ2-5 provide the parts outside the CDR3, is NAGVMQNPRHLVRRRGQEARLRCSPMKGHSHVYWYRQLPEEGLKFMVYLQKENIIDESGMPKERFSAEFPKEGPSILRIQQVVRGDSAAYFCASSPDRQETQYFGPGTRLLVL.

In this sample, this clone turned up a few times. The chain has TRBV7-8 and TRBJ1-1; no firm D call. Germline CDR1 is SGHVS and CDR2 is FQNEAQ. V was cut by 2 bases and J by 1 base, with 5 bases left in between. The CDR3 length is 13 residues. The CDR3 spells CASSLQKNTEAFF. The CDR3 coding sequence is TGTGCCAGCAGCTTACAGAAGAACACTGAAGCTTTCTTT. Variable domain in full (rest from reference TRBV7-8 and TRBJ1-1): GAGVSQSPRYKVAKRGQDVALRCDPISGHVSLFWYQQALGQGPEFLTYFQNEAQLDKSGLPSDRFFAERPEGSVSTLKIQRTQQEDSAVYLCASSLQKNTEAFFGQGTRLTVV.

This chain connects TRBV23-1 to TRBJ1-6, with TRBD1 matching over 9 bases. TRBV23-1 falls under the ORF class, with uncertain function. The CDR3 covers 16 residues. The trim removed 3 bases at V and 5 bases at J, leaving 5 bases unmatched. The chain's CDR3 is CASSHGTGINNSPLHF. In DNA form, the CDR3 reads TGCGCCAGCAGTCATGGGACAGGGATCAATAATTCACCCCTCCACTTT.

The J gene is TRBJ2-2, the V gene TRBV20-1; 9 positions agree with TRBD2. Germline trimming cut 3 bases from V and 6 bases from J; bases unmatched to any gene: 8. The CDR3 runs 15 residues. Per the germline V gene, CDR1 is DFQATT and CDR2 is SNEGSKA (reference sequence). In DNA, the CDR3 is TGCAGTGCTAGTCACCTAGCGGGATCCCCCGGGGAGCTGTTTTTT. Translated, it gives CSASHLAGSPGELFF.

V is TRBV30 and J is TRBJ2-3; TRBD1 matches 9 bases. The germline CDR1 and CDR2 sequences are GTSNPN and SVGIG (reference sequence). The V segment lost 5 bases and the J segment 3 bases; nucleotides outside the gene matches: 9. This CDR3 is 15 amino acids long. CDR3 residues: CAWGTGTGRTDTQYF. As DNA, the CDR3 is TGTGCCTGGGGGACTGGGACAGGGCGGACAGATACGCAGTATTTT.

The J gene is TRBJ1-2, the V gene TRBV5-1, with D perhaps TRBD1 (6 bases). Trimming stripped 0 bases from V and 1 base from J, with 10 bases between. The CDR3 contains 15 residues. Germline V lookup: CDR1 SGHRS, CDR2 YFSETQ. The CDR3 loop is CASSLATGINYGYTF. In DNA, the CDR3 is TGCGCCAGCAGCTTGGCGACAGGAATTAACTATGGCTACACCTTC. Together with reference TRBV5-1 and TRBJ1-2, the CDR3 gives the full variable domain: KAGVTQTPRYLIKTRGQQVTLSCSPISGHRSVSWYQQTPGQGLQFLFEYFSETQRNKGNFPGRFSGRQFSNSRSEMNVSTLELGDSALYLCASSLATGINYGYTFGSGTRLTVV.

This chain connects TRBV7-9 to TRBJ2-6; possibly TRBD1 for D (5 bases). The CDR3 runs 15 residues. Trimming cost V 0 bases and J 2 bases, with 5 bases left between them. Looked up from germline, CDR1 is SEHNR and CDR2 is FQNEAQ (reference sequence). CDR3 residues: CASSLAGAGANVLTF. In DNA, the CDR3 is TGTGCCAGCAGCTTAGCAGGGGCTGGGGCCAACGTCCTGACTTTC.

The chain uses TRBV4-1 and TRBJ2-4; 8 bases map to TRBD1. V gave up 3 bases and J gave up 7 bases; unmatched junction bases: 5. The length of the CDR3 is 14 residues. In germline, CDR1 is MGHRA, CDR2 YSYEKL. The CDR3 DNA is TGCGCCAGCAGCCAGACAGGGGTGTGGAACATTCAGTACTTC. Protein sequence: CASSQTGVWNIQYF.

In this sample, this clone turned up a few times. The CDR3 here is CASSARVSITQGYTF. The CDR3 coding sequence is TGTGCCAGCAGCGCCCGGGTTTCTATAACCCAAGGCTACACCTTC. V and J are TRBV7-2 and TRBJ1-2; no reliable D call. The CDR3 runs 15 residues. Between the trimmed V and J ends, which lost 5 bases and 8 bases, there was a span of 21 bases. Germline-derived CDR1 and CDR2 are SGHTA and FQGNSA.

The rearrangement uses TRBV5-1 and TRBJ2-5; 8 bases line up with TRBD2. Germline trimming cut 4 bases from V and 5 bases from J; bases unmatched to any gene: 7. The CDR3 runs to 14 residues. CDR1 is SGHRS and CDR2 is YFSETQ in the germline V gene. The CDR3 sequence is CASSLAGGGETQYF. The CDR3 nucleotides are TGCGCCAGCAGCCTTGCGGGGGGAGGCGAGACCCAGTACTTC.

This clone occurred a few times. The genes are TRBV5-1 and TRBJ2-2; maybe TRBD2 (5 bases). CDR1 and CDR2 from the germline V gene are SGHRS and YFSETQ. The CDR3 has 16 amino acids. V shed 0 bases and J shed 5 bases, with 14 bases lying between them. This CDR3 is CASSLAENRGTGELFF. The CDR3 coding sequence is TGCGCCAGCAGCTTGGCCGAAAATCGGGGAACCGGGGAGCTGTTTTTT.

J is TRBJ2-7 and V is TRBV18, with 10 bases identical to TRBD1. The germline V gene encodes CDR1 KGHSH and CDR2 LQKENI. The CDR3 runs to 15 residues. The V and J ends lost 2 bases and 1 base, in that order; junction bases with no gene match: 2. The CDR3 bases are TGTGCCAGCTCACCAACGGGACAGGGGTCCTACGAGCAGTACTTC. Its translation is CASSPTGQGSYEQYF.

The rearrangement joins TRBV4-1 to TRBJ2-3; D remains unclear. The CDR3 has 15 amino acids. CDR1 is MGHRA and CDR2 is YSYEKL in the germline V gene. V lost 0 bases and J lost 6, with 13 bases in between. The CDR3 DNA reads as TGCGCCAGCAGCCAAGATCCGCTCCCCGGTGATACGCAGTATTTT. It encodes CASSQDPLPGDTQYF.

The V gene is TRBV7-9, the J gene TRBJ1-1; the D is unclear. The CDR3 is made up of 16 amino acids. V was cut by 5 bases and J by 0 bases, with 16 bases left in between. Germline CDR1 and CDR2: SEHNR and FQNEAQ (reference sequence). The DNA of the CDR3 is TGTGCCAGCAGCCCGGATCTCGGGAAAATGAACACTGAAGCTTTCTTT. It is translated as CASSPDLGKMNTEAFF.

The rearrangement links TRBV30 to TRBJ1-2; D might be TRBD1 (6 bases). Trimming took off 2 bases at V and 8 bases at J, with 30 bases between the two ends. The germline V gene has CDR1 GTSNPN and CDR2 SVGIG (reference sequence). This CDR3 contains 18 residues. DNA of the CDR3: TGTGCCTGGAGTACTAACCGGGACAAAGAATTGGGATTGAGAGGCTACACCTTC. Translated: CAWSTNRDKELGLRGYTF. The variable domain in full, with the rest retrieved from reference TRBV30 and TRBJ1-2, is SQTIHQWPATLVQPVGSPLSLECTVEGTSNPNLYWYRQAAGRGLQLLFYSVGIGQISSEVPQNLSASRPQDRQFILSSKKLLLSDSGFYLCAWSTNRDKELGLRGYTFGSGTRLTVV.

This clone showed up just a few times. The chain is built from TRBV10-3 and TRBJ1-5; TRBD1 agrees at 7 bases. Unmatched junction bases numbered 7, after V lost 4 bases and J lost 4 bases. CDR1 and CDR2 (germline): ENHRY, SYGVKD. This CDR3 comprises 15 residues. CDR3 sequence (DNA): TGTGCCATCAGTGCCGGAGGACAGGAGAATCAGCCCCAGCATTTT. Amino acids: CAISAGGQENQPQHF.

The genes are TRBV5-1 and TRBJ2-1; D perhaps matches TRBD2 (5 bases). Trimming left V 0 bases short and J 0 bases short, with 13 bases between. This CDR3 has 17 amino acids. Per the germline V gene, CDR1 is SGHRS and CDR2 is YFSETQ. The CDR3 region has the DNA TGCGCCAGCAGCTTGGGGGCTAGCTCGAGCTCCTACAATGAGCAGTTCTTC. Encoded protein: CASSLGASSSSYNEQFF.

This clone was observed at least ten times. The CDR3 loop reads CASSPQSGADTGELFF. The CDR3 nucleotides read TGTGCCAGCTCACCCCAAAGCGGGGCCGACACCGGGGAGCTGTTTTTT. The chain uses TRBV18 and TRBJ2-2; the match to TRBD2 covers 7 bases. Germline assignment: CDR1 KGHSH and CDR2 LQKENI. V gave up 3 bases and J gave up 3 bases; unmatched junction bases: 7. The CDR3 runs 16 residues.

V is TRBV27 and J is TRBJ1-1; 7 bases fit TRBD1. Trimming at V came to 5 bases and at J to 5 bases, leaving 5 bases not matched to a gene. The CDR3 length is 13 residues. Germline V lookup: CDR1 MNHEY, CDR2 SMNVEV (reference sequence). CDR3: CASSQQGRTEAFF. Written as DNA, the CDR3 is TGTGCCAGCAGTCAACAGGGGAGGACTGAAGCTTTCTTT.

This chain links TRBV27 with TRBJ2-2; 7 nucleotides agree with TRBD2. CDR1 and CDR2 (germline): MNHEY, SMNVEV (reference sequence). The CDR3 is 14 amino acids. Trimming at V came to 3 bases and at J to 4 bases, leaving 2 bases not matched to a gene. CDR3 amino acids: CASSFASGTGELFF. In DNA form, the CDR3 reads TGTGCCAGCAGTTTTGCTAGCGGCACCGGGGAGCTGTTTTTT.